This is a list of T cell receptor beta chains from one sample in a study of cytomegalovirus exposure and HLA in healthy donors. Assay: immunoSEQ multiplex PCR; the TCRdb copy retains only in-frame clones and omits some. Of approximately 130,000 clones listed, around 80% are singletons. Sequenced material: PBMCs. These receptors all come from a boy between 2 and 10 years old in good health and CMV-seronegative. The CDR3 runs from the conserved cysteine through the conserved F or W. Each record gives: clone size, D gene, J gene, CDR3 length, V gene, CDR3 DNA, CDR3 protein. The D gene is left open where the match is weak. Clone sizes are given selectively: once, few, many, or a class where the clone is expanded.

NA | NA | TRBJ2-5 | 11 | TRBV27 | TGTGCCAGCAGTTCCGGAGAGACCCAGTACTTC | CASSSGETQYF
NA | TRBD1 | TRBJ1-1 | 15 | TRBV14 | TGTGCCAGCAACGACAGGGCGGTTATGAACACTGAAGCTTTCTTT | CASNDRAVMNTEAFF
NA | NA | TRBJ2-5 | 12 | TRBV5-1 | TGCGCCAGCAGCTACCGGAGGGAGACCCAGTACTTC | CASSYRRETQYF
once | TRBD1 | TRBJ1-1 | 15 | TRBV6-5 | TGTGCCAGCAGTTTCCGACAGGGGGGCAACACTGAAGCTTTCTTT | CASSFRQGGNTEAFF
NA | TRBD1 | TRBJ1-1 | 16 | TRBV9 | TGTGCCAGCAGCGCCCGGGACAGGGCTTTTGACACTGAAGCTTTCTTT | CASSARDRAFDTEAFF
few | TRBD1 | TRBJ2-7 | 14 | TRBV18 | TGTGCCAGCTCCCCCGGACAGGGTAGATACGAGCAGTACTTC | CASSPGQGRYEQYF
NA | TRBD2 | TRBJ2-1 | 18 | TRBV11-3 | TGTGCCAGCAGCTTAAGGGGCCCTTTGGGGGGGGTGTACAATGAGCAGTTCTTC | CASSLRGPLGGVYNEQFF
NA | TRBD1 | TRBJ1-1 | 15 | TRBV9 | TGTGCCAGCAGCGTATTAAGACAGGGGAACACTGAAGCTTTCTTT | CASSVLRQGNTEAFF
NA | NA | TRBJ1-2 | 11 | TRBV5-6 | TGTGCCAGCAGCTTGGCGTATGGCTACACCTTC | CASSLAYGYTF
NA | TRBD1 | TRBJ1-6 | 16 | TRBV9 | TGTGCCAGCAGCGAAGTAGGGATGACAGGGGGTTCACCCCTCCACTTT | CASSEVGMTGGSPLHF
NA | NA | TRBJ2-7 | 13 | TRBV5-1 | TGCGCCAGCAGCCAAGTCAATTCCTACGAGCAGTACTTC | CASSQVNSYEQYF
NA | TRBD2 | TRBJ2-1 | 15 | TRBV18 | TGTGCCAGCTCCCTCGGACTAGCGGGAGAGAATGAGCAGTTCTTC | CASSLGLAGENEQFF
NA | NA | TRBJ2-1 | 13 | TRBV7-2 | TGTGCCAGCAGACGGGAGTCCTACAATGAGCAGTTCTTC | CASRRESYNEQFF
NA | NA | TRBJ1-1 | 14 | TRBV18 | TGTGCCAGCTCACCATTGGACACAGACACTGAAGCTTTCTTT | CASSPLDTDTEAFF
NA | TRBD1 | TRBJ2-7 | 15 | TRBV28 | TGTGCCAGCAGTTTAGGGACAGGGATCTCCTACGAGCAGTACTTC | CASSLGTGISYEQYF
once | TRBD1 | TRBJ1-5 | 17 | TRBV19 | TGTGCCAGTAGTATAGGAGAAGATGGACAGGCTGATCAGCCCCAGCATTTT | CASSIGEDGQADQPQHF
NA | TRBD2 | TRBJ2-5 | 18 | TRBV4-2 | TGTGCCAGCAGCCAAAGTGCCCCACGAGCGGGGGGGCAAGAGACCCAGTACTTC | CASSQSAPRAGGQETQYF